The 7 T cell receptor beta chains below were found in one sample sequenced in a study of human T cells and chemical hapten exposure. The sample's time point: patch test 2, 6 weeks after DPC sensitization. Treatment: therapeutic diphenylcyclopropenone sensitization with weekly scalp DPC. TCRdb analysed the RACE reads with MiXCR anew, one entry per CDR3 protein. The data hold approximately 87,000 distinct CDR3 sequences, with about an eighth observed a single time. This sample comprised whole blood, obtained in connection with sensitization to the hapten diphenylcyclopropenone (DPC). The receptor source for this set is a woman aged 40 to 49 with alopecia areata. Some clones in this sample may be carry-over from other donors' samples.

This chain's CDR3 is CASSLAGAVNTEAFF. Written as DNA, the CDR3 is TGCGCCAGCAGCTTGGCAGGGGCCGTGAACACTGAAGCTTTCTTT. This chain uses TRBV5-1 with TRBJ1-1; weak D call: TRBD1 (6 bases). The CDR3 sequence is 15 residues long. Trimming stripped 0 bases from V and 0 bases from J, with 9 bases between. Germline CDR1 and CDR2: SGHRS and YFSETQ. Using reference TRBV5-1 and TRBJ1-1 for the parts outside the CDR3, the full variable domain is KAGVTQTPRYLIKTRGQQVTLSCSPISGHRSVSWYQQTPGQGLQFLFEYFSETQRNKGNFPGRFSGRQFSNSRSEMNVSTLELGDSALYLCASSLAGAVNTEAFFGQGTRLTVV.

This clonotype was counted a few times. The V gene is TRBV6-2 or TRBV6-3, the J gene TRBJ2-3, with 9 bases identical to TRBD2. In germline, CDR1 is MNHEY, CDR2 SVGEGT. The CDR3 has 15 amino acids. V lost 6 bases to trimming and J lost 2 bases; unmatched junction nucleotides: 6. CDR3 protein: CASRRSGGPTDTQYF. The CDR3 bases are TGTGCCAGCAGACGTAGCGGGGGCCCCACAGATACGCAGTATTTT.

This clonotype occurred a few times. The V call is TRBV12-3 or TRBV12-4, the J call TRBJ1-1, with 7 positions matching TRBD1. This CDR3 has 14 residues. The J segment lost 5 bases and the V segment lost 5 bases, leaving 8 bases of the junction unmatched. In DNA, the CDR3 is TGTGCCAGCAGTGTTTGGGCAGGGGGAACTGAAGCTTTCTTT. It specifies CASSVWAGGTEAFF.

V and J are TRBV29-1 and TRBJ2-5; 8 bases are a match to TRBD1. Germline lookup yields CDR1 SQVTM and CDR2 ANQGSEA. V dropped 3 bases and J dropped 10; count of bases not matched to a gene: 7. This CDR3 region has 12 residues. The CDR3 bases are TGCAGCGTTGACGCGGACAGGGTGGTCCAGTACTTC. Its protein product is CSVDADRVVQYF.

This clonotype appeared many times. The rearrangement joins TRBV30 to TRBJ1-2; perhaps TRBD1 as D (6 bases). The CDR3 length is 10 residues. Germline loops: CDR1 GTSNPN, CDR2 SVGIG (reference sequence). V was pared by 3 bases and J by 12 bases, with 11 bases between. The CDR3 sequence is CAWSQDSNTF. For the CDR3, the DNA is TGTGCCTGGAGCCAGGACAGTAACACCTTC.

The chain links TRBV3-1 to TRBJ2-3, with TRBD1 as a possible D gene (6 bases). This CDR3 spans 16 amino acids. The germline V and J ends were trimmed by 3 bases and 4 bases, with 17 bases remaining between them. The germline V gene has CDR1 LGHDT and CDR2 YNNKEL (reference sequence). CDR3 DNA sequence: TGTGCCAGCAGCCAGGGCCGGGACACCTACTCAGATACGCAGTATTTT. This encodes CASSQGRDTYSDTQYF.

The genes are TRBV7-6 and TRBJ1-1; possibly TRBD1 for D (5 bases). Germline CDR1 and CDR2: SGHVS and FNYEAQ. The CDR3 runs to 14 residues. Between the trimmed V and J ends, which lost 1 base and 4 bases, there was a span of 10 bases. In nucleotides, the CDR3 is TGTGCCAGCAGCTTAGGGGGCGCGAGCACTGAAGCTTTCTTT. It codes for CASSLGGASTEAFF.